This passage covers 27 T cell receptor beta chains from one sample sequenced in a study of neoadjuvant nivolumab and ipilimumab in lung cancer. Libraries were prepared by immunoSEQ multiplex PCR; TCRdb keeps only in-frame clonotypes and omits some of them. The repertoire includes fewer than 35,000 clones, 90% of them detected once, and approximately 5% sits in the top ten. The sequencing here drew on peripheral blood, taken after neoadjuvant nivolumab, alone or with ipilimumab, at or shortly before surgery. These receptors were taken from an adult with non-small cell lung cancer.

The chain links TRBV5-1 to TRBJ1-1; weak D call: TRBD1 (6 bases). V was clipped by 3 bases and J by 5 bases, with 11 bases between them. Germline-derived CDR1 and CDR2 are SGHRS and YFSETQ. The CDR3 spans 13 residues. The CDR3 DNA sequence: TGCGCCAGCAGCTACCTGGACAGAACTGAAGCTTTCTTT. Residues: CASSYLDRTEAFF.

This clone was seen more than once but under ten times. The rearrangement links TRBV7-3 to TRBJ2-1, with D perhaps TRBD2 (6 bases). Germline CDR1 and CDR2: SGHTA and FQGTGA. The CDR3 length is 16 residues. The V end lost 2 bases, the J end lost 4 bases, and 15 bases lay between the germline ends. CDR3 loop: CASSLGVGGVYNEQFF. CDR3 in DNA: TGTGCCAGCAGCTTAGGGGTCGGCGGGGTTTACAATGAGCAGTTCTTC.

This clone appeared once. The V gene is TRBV5-8, the J gene TRBJ2-5, with no clear D. Germline loops: CDR1 SGHTS, CDR2 YDEGEE. The length of the CDR3 is 14 residues. Trimming cost V 4 bases and J 5 bases, with 15 bases left between them. The chain's CDR3 is CASSRGRSGETQYF. The DNA of the CDR3 is TGTGCCAGCAGCCGAGGACGGTCCGGGGAGACCCAGTACTTC.

With regard to this clone: A read error may account for a junction end that differs from germline. The chain carries TRBV18 and TRBJ1-1, with 7 bases identical to TRBD1. The CDR3 is 15 amino acids. From germline, CDR1 is KGHSH and CDR2 LQKENI. The CDR3 nucleotides read TGTGCCAGCTCAGCACCGACAGGGTTGAACACTGAAGCTTTCTTT. This translates into CASSAPTGLNTEAFF.

The chain links TRBV29-1 to TRBJ2-5, with a weak D call TRBD1 (6 bases). Germline CDR1 reads SQVTM; CDR2 reads ANQGSEA. The CDR3 runs to 13 residues. The V gene lost 3 bases and the J gene lost 5 bases, with 13 bases spanning the gap. This CDR3 reads CSVEWSRGETQYF. The CDR3 coding sequence is TGCAGCGTTGAGTGGTCCAGGGGTGAGACCCAGTACTTC.

CDR3 sequence (DNA): TGTGCCAGCAGCTCCTGGACAGGGTTTGGGCAGCCCCAGCATTTT. It specifies CASSSWTGFGQPQHF. This chain uses TRBV5-6 with TRBJ1-5; 8 bases align to TRBD1. V trimming: 3 bases; J trimming: 7 bases; junction bases outside the gene matches: 9. Germline CDR1 SGHDT, CDR2 YYEEEE. This CDR3 spans 15 amino acids.

V is TRBV5-1 and J is TRBJ2-5; D call uncertain. This CDR3 comprises 14 residues. Deletions cut 0 bases from V and 5 bases from J, with 11 bases between. CDR1 and CDR2 (germline): SGHRS, YFSETQ. The CDR3 loop reads CASSLGIARETQYF. The CDR3 region has the DNA TGCGCCAGCAGCTTGGGAATAGCACGGGAGACCCAGTACTTC.

The chain has TRBV20-1 and TRBJ2-7; no clear D gene. Trimming pared 3 bases from V and 7 bases from J, leaving 7 bases between. The CDR3 sequence is 10 residues long. CDR1 DFQATT and CDR2 SNEGSKA come from the germline V gene (reference sequence). In DNA, the CDR3 is TGCAGTGCTAGCCCCCGTGAGCAGTACTTC. Translated, it gives CSASPREQYF.

The rearrangement uses TRBV7-2 and TRBJ1-5; D is undetermined. The CDR3 sequence is 13 residues long. Germline values: CDR1 SGHTA, CDR2 FQGNSA. Trimming took 1 base from V and 6 from J, leaving 7 bases between them. This CDR3 reads CASSLGALQPQHF. The CDR3 DNA is TGTGCCAGCAGCTTAGGAGCGCTTCAGCCCCAGCATTTT. The full variable domain, its missing parts supplied by reference TRBV7-2 and TRBJ1-5, is GAGVSQSPSNKVTEKGKDVELRCDPISGHTALYWYRQSLGQGLEFLIYFQGNSAPDKSGLPSDRFSAERTGGSVSTLTIQRTQQEDSAVYLCASSLGALQPQHFGDGTRLSIL.

V gene TRBV27 combines with J gene TRBJ2-3, with D uncertain. V shed 5 bases and J shed 5 bases, with 20 bases lying between them. The CDR3 contains 16 residues. Germline V lookup: CDR1 MNHEY, CDR2 SMNVEV (reference sequence). The CDR3: CASSPTTGIMGDTQYF. CDR3 nucleotide sequence: TGTGCCAGCAGTCCGACGACTGGGATAATGGGAGATACGCAGTATTTT.

CDR3 protein: CASSHWEAAYEQYF. The CDR3 DNA reads as TGTGCCAGCAGCCACTGGGAAGCGGCCTACGAGCAGTACTTC. This chain uses TRBV5-4 with TRBJ2-7, with D maybe TRBD2 (5 bases). In germline, CDR1 is SGHNT, CDR2 YYREEE (reference sequence). V lost 4 bases to trimming and J lost 2 bases, with 13 bases between them. The CDR3 covers 14 residues.

The table lists this clone with a count of one. This rearrangement joins TRBV2 to TRBJ1-4; weak D call: TRBD1 (5 bases). Germline CDR1 and CDR2: SNHLY and FYNNEI. V lost 3 bases, J lost 3 bases, and 8 bases lay in between. This CDR3 has 14 residues. The CDR3 coding sequence is TGTGCCAGCAGTGAGGGACGGGCTAATGAAAAACTGTTTTTT. Protein sequence: CASSEGRANEKLFF.

The rearrangement links TRBV7-9 to TRBJ1-6; 7 bases align to TRBD1. With 4 bases clipped from V and 7 bases from J, the junction kept 10 bases outside the gene matches. CDR1 and CDR2 (germline): SEHNR, FQNEAQ (reference sequence). The CDR3 length is 16 residues. The chain's CDR3 is CASSSDYRGWNSPLHF. The CDR3 region has the DNA TGTGCCAGCAGCTCTGATTACAGGGGCTGGAATTCACCCCTCCACTTT.

This rearrangement joins TRBV5-1 to TRBJ1-1, with D unresolved. V lost 5 bases to trimming and J lost 10 bases, with 12 bases between them. Germline V gene data show CDR1 as SGHRS and CDR2 as YFSETQ. The CDR3 totals 11 residues. The DNA for the CDR3 is TGCGCCAGCAGAATGGAGGGAGGAGCTTTCTTT. Translation: CASRMEGGAFF.

The chain couples TRBV5-6 to TRBJ1-1; a weak D match, TRBD1 (5 bases). The CDR3 has 15 amino acids. V was clipped by 0 bases and J by 4 bases, with 13 bases between them. Germline V lookup: CDR1 SGHDT, CDR2 YYEEEE. In DNA, the CDR3 is TGTGCCAGCAGCTTGGAACAGGCCTACCCCACTGAAGCTTTCTTT. This gives the protein CASSLEQAYPTEAFF.

This chain uses TRBV5-5 with TRBJ2-7; D is tentatively TRBD1 or TRBD2 (5 bases each). Trimming removed 5 bases from V and 4 bases from J, with 19 bases in between. The CDR3 runs to 15 residues. Germline loops: CDR1 SGHKS, CDR2 YYEKEE (reference sequence). The CDR3 DNA reads TGTGCCAGCAGGAGAGGGGCCGAGATTCCATACGAGCAGTACTTC. Translation: CASRRGAEIPYEQYF.

The rearrangement uses TRBV18 and TRBJ1-5; TRBD1 matches at 8 bases. In germline, CDR1 is KGHSH, CDR2 LQKENI. The CDR3 is made up of 15 amino acids. V gave up 3 bases and J gave up 0 bases; unmatched junction bases: 1. The CDR3 reads CASSPGQASNQPQHF. CDR3 nucleotides: TGTGCCAGCTCACCGGGACAGGCTAGCAATCAGCCCCAGCATTTT.

The chain joins TRBV4-1 to TRBJ1-1; unclear D gene. Germline V lookup: CDR1 MGHRA, CDR2 YSYEKL. CDR3 length: 15 amino acids. The V end lost 4 bases, the J end lost 0 bases, and 12 bases lay between the germline ends. As DNA, the CDR3 is TGCGCCAGCAGCCTCCGGGCCGACGTGAACACTGAAGCTTTCTTT. It specifies CASSLRADVNTEAFF.

The chain combines TRBV5-6 with TRBJ2-1; 7 positions match TRBD2. CDR1 is SGHDT and CDR2 is YYEEEE in the germline V gene. There are 15 residues in the CDR3. The V and J ends lost 5 bases and 5 bases, in that order; junction bases with no gene match: 10. This CDR3 reads CASRPGRWYDNEQFF. The CDR3 DNA reads as TGTGCCAGCAGACCCGGGAGGTGGTACGACAATGAGCAGTTCTTC.

The rearrangement links TRBV5-1 to TRBJ1-6; 8 bases match TRBD1. This CDR3 contains 14 residues. CDR1 is SGHRS, CDR2 YFSETQ, per germline. Germline trimming cut 7 bases from V and 6 bases from J; bases unmatched to any gene: 6. CDR3 loop: CASAGQGVNSPLHF. CDR3 nucleotides: TGCGCCAGCGCCGGACAGGGCGTTAATTCACCCCTCCACTTT.

The chain has TRBV27 and TRBJ2-2; TRBD1 matches 12 bases. CDR3 length: 20 residues. V lost 4 bases, J lost 5 bases, and 17 bases stayed unmatched. Germline V CDR1 and CDR2: MNHEY, SMNVEV (reference sequence). The CDR3 coding sequence is TGTGCCAGCAGTTCTATGATGGGGGGACAGGGGGCTGTTGGGACCGGGGAGCTGTTTTTT. This translates into CASSSMMGGQGAVGTGELFF.

The chain links TRBV20-1 to TRBJ1-1; no clear D. This CDR3 spans 10 amino acids. The V gene lost 6 bases and the J gene lost 3 bases, with 5 bases spanning the gap. Germline lookup yields CDR1 DFQATT and CDR2 SNEGSKA (reference sequence). CDR3: CSAFHTEAFF. CDR3 in DNA: TGCAGTGCGTTCCACACTGAAGCTTTCTTT.

The V call is TRBV29-1, the J call TRBJ1-2; D gene ambiguous. V dropped 4 bases and J dropped 6 bases, with 12 bases sitting between them. CDR1 and CDR2 from the germline V gene are SQVTM and ANQGSEA. This CDR3 has 12 residues. In DNA, the CDR3 is TGCAGCGTTGGGCGGTTATCTGATGGCTACACCTTC. It translates to CSVGRLSDGYTF.

This rearrangement joins TRBV7-3 to TRBJ1-1, with D unclear. There are 13 residues in the CDR3. The V end was cut by 2 bases, the J end by 1 base, with 5 bases between. The V gene's germline CDR1 is SGHTA and CDR2 FQGTGA. The CDR3, as DNA: TGTGCCAGCAGCTTACTAAGGAACACTGAAGCTTTCTTT. This sequence encodes CASSLLRNTEAFF. The full variable domain, in which reference TRBV7-3 and TRBJ1-1 provide the parts outside the CDR3, is GAGVSQTPSNKVTEKGKYVELRCDPISGHTALYWYRQSLGQGPEFLIYFQGTGAADDSGLPNDRFFAVRPEGSVSTLKIQRTERGDSAVYLCASSLLRNTEAFFGQGTRLTVV.

The count of this clone is one. The gene calls are TRBV7-9 and TRBJ2-2; 9 bases map to TRBD2. The CDR3 is 14 amino acids. V dropped 7 bases and J dropped 5; count of bases not matched to a gene: 5. Per germline, CDR1 SEHNR and CDR2 FQNEAQ (reference sequence). The CDR3 sequence is CASKGSGGTGELFF. The DNA of the CDR3 is TGTGCCAGCAAGGGTAGCGGGGGAACCGGGGAGCTGTTTTTT.

In DNA form, the CDR3 reads TGTGCCAGCAGTTACTCGAGACCGATCTTATATGGCTACACCTTC. Its protein product is CASSYSRPILYGYTF. The chain recombines TRBV6-5 with TRBJ1-2; D remains ambiguous. Trimming stripped 0 bases from V and 5 bases from J, with 13 bases between. The CDR3 extends over 15 amino acids. CDR1 is MNHEY and CDR2 is SVGAGI in the germline V gene.

CDR3 region: CASSPRGVDTEAFF. Written as DNA, the CDR3 is TGTGCCAGCTCACCACGAGGGGTCGACACTGAAGCTTTCTTT. V is TRBV18 and J is TRBJ1-1; TRBD1 might be the D (5 bases). This CDR3 contains 14 residues. Looked up from germline, CDR1 is KGHSH and CDR2 is LQKENI. V lost 1 base and J 3 bases, leaving 9 bases between the germline ends.